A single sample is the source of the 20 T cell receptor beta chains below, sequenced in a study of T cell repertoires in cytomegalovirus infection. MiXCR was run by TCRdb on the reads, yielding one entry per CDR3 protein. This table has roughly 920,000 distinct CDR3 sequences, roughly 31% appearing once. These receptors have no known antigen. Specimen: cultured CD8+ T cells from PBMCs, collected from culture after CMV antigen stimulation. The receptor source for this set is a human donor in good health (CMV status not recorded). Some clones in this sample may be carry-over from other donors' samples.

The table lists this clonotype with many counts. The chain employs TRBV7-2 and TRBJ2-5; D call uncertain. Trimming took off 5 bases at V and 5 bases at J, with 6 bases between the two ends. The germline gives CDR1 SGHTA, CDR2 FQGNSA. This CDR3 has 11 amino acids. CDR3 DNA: TGTGCCAGCAGCCACTGGGAGACCCAGTACTTC. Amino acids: CASSHWETQYF.

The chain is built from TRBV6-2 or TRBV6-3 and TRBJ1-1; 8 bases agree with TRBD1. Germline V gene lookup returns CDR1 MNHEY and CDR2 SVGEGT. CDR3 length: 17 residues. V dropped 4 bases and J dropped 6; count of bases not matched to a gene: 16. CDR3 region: CASSSPQTGVIVAEAFF. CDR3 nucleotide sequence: TGTGCCAGCAGTTCGCCTCAGACAGGGGTAATCGTCGCTGAAGCTTTCTTT.

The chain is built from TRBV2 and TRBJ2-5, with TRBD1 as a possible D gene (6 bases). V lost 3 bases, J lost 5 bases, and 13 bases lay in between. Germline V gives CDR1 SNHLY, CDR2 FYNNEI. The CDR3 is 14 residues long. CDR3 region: CASSDRGLWETQYF. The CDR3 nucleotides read TGTGCCAGCAGTGACAGGGGTCTATGGGAGACCCAGTACTTC.

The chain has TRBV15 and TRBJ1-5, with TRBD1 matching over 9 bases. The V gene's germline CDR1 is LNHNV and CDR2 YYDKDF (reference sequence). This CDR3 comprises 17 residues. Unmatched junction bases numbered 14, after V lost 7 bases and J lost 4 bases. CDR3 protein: CATTHPRQGDWNQPQHF. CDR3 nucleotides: TGTGCCACCACCCACCCACGACAGGGGGATTGGAATCAGCCCCAGCATTTT.

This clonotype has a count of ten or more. The CDR3, as DNA: TGTGCCAGCAGCTTCAGGGGGCGCGACACAGATACGCAGTATTTT. Its protein is CASSFRGRDTDTQYF. This chain joins TRBV7-8 and TRBJ2-3, with 8 bases aligning to TRBD1. The CDR3 consists of 15 residues. Germline-derived CDR1 and CDR2 are SGHVS and FQNEAQ. V shed 3 bases and J 2 bases; nucleotides not matched to a gene: 4.

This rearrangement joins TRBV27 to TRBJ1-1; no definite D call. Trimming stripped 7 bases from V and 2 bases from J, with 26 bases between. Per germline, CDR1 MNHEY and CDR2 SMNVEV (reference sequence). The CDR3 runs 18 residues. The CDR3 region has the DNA TGTGCCAGCACCTCCCTCTGGCACAACCCAACTTCAAACACTGAAGCTTTCTTT. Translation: CASTSLWHNPTSNTEAFF.

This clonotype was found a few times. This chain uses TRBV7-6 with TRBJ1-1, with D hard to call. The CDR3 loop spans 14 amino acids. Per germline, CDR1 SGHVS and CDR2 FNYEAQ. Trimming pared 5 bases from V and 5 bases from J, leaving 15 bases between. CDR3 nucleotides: TGTGCCAGCAGCACAGACGAGAGCCCAACTGAAGCTTTCTTT. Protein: CASSTDESPTEAFF.

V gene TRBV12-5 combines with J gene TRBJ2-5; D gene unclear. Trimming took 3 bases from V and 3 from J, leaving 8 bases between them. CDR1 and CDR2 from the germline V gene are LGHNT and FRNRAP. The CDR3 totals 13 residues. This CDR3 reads CASGFSTEETQYF. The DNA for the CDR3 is TGTGCTAGTGGTTTTAGCACCGAAGAGACCCAGTACTTC.

CDR3 nucleotides: TGTGCCAGCACCGGGGACCGGAACTCGAACACCGGGGAGCTGTTTTTT. Its protein is CASTGDRNSNTGELFF. The chain joins TRBV6-1 to TRBJ2-2; D is perhaps TRBD1 or TRBD2 (5 bases each). Germline values: CDR1 MNHNS, CDR2 SASEGT. V lost 7 bases to trimming and J lost 0 bases, with 15 bases between them. This CDR3 region has 16 residues.

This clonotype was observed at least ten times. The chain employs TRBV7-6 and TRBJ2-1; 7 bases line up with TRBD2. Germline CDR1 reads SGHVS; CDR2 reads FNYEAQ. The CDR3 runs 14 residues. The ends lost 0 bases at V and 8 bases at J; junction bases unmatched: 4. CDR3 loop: CASSLAGGVHEQFF. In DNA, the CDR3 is TGTGCCAGCAGCTTAGCGGGGGGGGTTCATGAGCAGTTCTTC.

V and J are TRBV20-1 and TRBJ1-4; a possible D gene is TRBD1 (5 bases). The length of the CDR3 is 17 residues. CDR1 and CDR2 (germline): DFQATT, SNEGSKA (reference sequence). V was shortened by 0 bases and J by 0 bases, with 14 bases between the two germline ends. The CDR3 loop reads CSARDGQRLTTNEKLFF. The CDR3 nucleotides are TGCAGTGCTAGAGATGGACAAAGACTAACAACTAATGAAAAACTGTTTTTT.

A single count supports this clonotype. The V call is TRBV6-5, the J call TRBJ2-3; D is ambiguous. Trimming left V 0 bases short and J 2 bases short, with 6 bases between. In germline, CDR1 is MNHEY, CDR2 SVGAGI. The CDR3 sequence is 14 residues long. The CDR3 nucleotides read TGTGCCAGCAGTTACTCCACAGTCACAGATACGCAGTATTTT. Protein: CASSYSTVTDTQYF.

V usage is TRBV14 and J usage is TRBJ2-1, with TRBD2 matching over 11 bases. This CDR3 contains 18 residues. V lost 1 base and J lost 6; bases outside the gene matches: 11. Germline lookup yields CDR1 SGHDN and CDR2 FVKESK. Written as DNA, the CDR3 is TGTGCCAGCAGCCAAGGCCCTCGGGCTAGCGGGGGGACCAATGAGCAGTTCTTC. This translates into CASSQGPRASGGTNEQFF.

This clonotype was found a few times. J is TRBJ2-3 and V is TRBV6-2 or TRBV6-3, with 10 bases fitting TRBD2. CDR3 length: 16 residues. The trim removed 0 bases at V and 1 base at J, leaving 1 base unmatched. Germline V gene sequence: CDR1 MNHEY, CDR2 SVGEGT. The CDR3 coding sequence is TGTGCCAGCAGTTACTCAGGACTAGCGGGCACAGATACGCAGTATTTT. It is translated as CASSYSGLAGTDTQYF.

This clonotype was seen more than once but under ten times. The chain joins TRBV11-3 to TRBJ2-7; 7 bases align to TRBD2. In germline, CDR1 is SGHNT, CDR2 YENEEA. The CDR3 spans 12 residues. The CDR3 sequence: CASSLDSRGDFV. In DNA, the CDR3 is TGTGCCAGCAGCTTAGATTCACGGGGGGACTTCGTC.

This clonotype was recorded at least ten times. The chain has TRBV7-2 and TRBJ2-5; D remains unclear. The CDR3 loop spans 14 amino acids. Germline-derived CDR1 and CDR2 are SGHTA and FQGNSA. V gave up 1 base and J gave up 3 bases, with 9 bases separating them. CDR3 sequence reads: CASSLEGREETQYF. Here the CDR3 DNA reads TGTGCCAGCAGCTTAGAGGGCAGAGAAGAGACCCAGTACTTC.

CDR3 in amino acids: CSVRVTEAFF. DNA of the CDR3: TGCAGCGTTAGGGTCACTGAAGCTTTCTTT. This rearrangement joins TRBV29-1 to TRBJ1-1; the D is unclear. V was pared by 5 bases and J by 4 bases, with 5 bases between. This CDR3 is built from 10 residues. CDR1 and CDR2 from the germline V gene are SQVTM and ANQGSEA.

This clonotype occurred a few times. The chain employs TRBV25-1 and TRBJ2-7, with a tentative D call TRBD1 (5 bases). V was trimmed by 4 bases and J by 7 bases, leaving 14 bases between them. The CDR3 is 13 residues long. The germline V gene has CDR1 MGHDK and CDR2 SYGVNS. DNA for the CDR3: TGTGCCAGCAGTGTCCGAAGGGGTGAGGAGCAGTACTTC. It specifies CASSVRRGEEQYF.

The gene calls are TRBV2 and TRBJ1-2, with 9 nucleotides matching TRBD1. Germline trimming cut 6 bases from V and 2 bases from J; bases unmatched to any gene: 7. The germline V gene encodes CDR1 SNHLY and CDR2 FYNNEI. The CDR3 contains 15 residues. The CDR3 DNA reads TGTGCCAGCAGCGGGACAGGGAGTACGAACTATGGCTACACCTTC. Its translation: CASSGTGSTNYGYTF.

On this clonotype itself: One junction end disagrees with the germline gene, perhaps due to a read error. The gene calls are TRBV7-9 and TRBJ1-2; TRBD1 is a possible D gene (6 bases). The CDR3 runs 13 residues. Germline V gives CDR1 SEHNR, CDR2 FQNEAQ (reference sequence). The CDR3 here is CANSSRGANGYTF. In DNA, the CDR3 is TGTGCCAACAGCTCCAGGGGCGCTAATGGCTACACCTTC.